The T cell receptor (beta chain) described here comes from a study of blood T cell repertoires in COVID-19. As for the study in general: PBMCs, B-cell-depleted T cells, or T cells provided the cDNA or gDNA that made up the material.

Clones were read by immunoSEQ multiplex PCR, and TCRdb kept only the in-frame ones, dropping some. The sample shows a few hundred thousand clones, 75% to 85% of them seen only once. V gave up 5 bases and J gave up 3 bases; unmatched junction bases: 5. This CDR3 is built from 15 residues. Germline CDR1 is SGHNT and CDR2 is YYREEE (reference sequence). The chain links TRBV5-4 to TRBJ1-4, with 9 bases that match TRBD1. The specimen sequenced was peripheral blood. This clonotype originated in a woman between 65 and 79 years old with COVID-19, enrolled during active disease. CDR3 DNA sequence: TGTGCCAGCAGAAACGGACAGGGGCCTAATGAAAAACTGTTTTTT. This translates into CASRNGQGPNEKLFF. Full variable domain (outside the CDR3, taken from reference TRBV5-4 and TRBJ1-4): ETGVTQSPTHLIKTRGQQVTLRCSSQSGHNTVSWYQQALGQGPQFIFQYYREEENGRGNFPPRFSGLQFPNYSSELNVNALELDDSALYLCASRNGQGPNEKLFFGSGTQLSVL.